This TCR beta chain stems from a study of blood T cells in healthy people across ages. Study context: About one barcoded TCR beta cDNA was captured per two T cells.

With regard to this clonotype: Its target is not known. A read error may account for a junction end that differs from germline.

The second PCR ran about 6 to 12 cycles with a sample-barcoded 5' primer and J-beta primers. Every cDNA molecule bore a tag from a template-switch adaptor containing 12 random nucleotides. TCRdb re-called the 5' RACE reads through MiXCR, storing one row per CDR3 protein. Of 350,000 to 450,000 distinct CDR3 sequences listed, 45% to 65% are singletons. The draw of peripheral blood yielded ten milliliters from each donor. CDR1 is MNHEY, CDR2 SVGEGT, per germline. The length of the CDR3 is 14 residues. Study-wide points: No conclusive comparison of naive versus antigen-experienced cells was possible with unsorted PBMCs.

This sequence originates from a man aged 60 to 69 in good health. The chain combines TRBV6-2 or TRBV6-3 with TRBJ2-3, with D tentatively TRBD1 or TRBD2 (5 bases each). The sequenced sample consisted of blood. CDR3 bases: TGTGTCAGCGGTCGGGACGCCAGCACAGATACGCAGTATTTT. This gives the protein CVSGRDASTDTQYF.